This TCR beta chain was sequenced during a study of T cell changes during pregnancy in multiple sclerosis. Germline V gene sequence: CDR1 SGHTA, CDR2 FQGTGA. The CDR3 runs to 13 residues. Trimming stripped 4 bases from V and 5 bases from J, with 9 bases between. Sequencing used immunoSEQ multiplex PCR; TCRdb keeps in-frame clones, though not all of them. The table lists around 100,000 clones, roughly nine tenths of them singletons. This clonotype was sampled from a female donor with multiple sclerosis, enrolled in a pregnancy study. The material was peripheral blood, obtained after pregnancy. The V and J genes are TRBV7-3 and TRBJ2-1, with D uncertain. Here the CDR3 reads CASSSLINNEQFF. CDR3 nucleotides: TGTGCCAGCAGCTCCCTTATAAACAATGAGCAGTTCTTC.